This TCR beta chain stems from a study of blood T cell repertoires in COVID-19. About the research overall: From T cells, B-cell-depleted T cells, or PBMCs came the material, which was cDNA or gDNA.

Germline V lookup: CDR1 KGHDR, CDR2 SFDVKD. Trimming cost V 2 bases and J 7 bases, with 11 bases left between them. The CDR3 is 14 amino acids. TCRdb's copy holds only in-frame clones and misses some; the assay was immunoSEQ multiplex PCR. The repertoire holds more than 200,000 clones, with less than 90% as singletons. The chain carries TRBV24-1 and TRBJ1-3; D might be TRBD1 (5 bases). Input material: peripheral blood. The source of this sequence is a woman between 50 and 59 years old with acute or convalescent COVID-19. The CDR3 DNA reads TGTGCCACCAGTGATTCTCACAGGTCGAACACCATATATTTT. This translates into CATSDSHRSNTIYF.